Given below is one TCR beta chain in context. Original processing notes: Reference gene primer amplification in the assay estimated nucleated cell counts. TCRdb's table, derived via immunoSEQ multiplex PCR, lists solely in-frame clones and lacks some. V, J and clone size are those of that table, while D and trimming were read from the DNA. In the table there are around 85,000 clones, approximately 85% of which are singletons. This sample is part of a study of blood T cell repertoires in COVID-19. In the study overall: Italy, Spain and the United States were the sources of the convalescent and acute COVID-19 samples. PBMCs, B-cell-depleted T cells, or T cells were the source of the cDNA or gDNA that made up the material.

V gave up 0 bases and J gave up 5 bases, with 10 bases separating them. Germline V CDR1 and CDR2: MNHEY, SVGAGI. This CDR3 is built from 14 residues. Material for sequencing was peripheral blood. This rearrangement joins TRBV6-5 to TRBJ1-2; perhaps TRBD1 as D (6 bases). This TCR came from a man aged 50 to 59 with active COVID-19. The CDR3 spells CASSYSMQGYGYTF. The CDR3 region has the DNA TGTGCCAGCAGTTACTCGATGCAGGGGTATGGCTACACCTTC.